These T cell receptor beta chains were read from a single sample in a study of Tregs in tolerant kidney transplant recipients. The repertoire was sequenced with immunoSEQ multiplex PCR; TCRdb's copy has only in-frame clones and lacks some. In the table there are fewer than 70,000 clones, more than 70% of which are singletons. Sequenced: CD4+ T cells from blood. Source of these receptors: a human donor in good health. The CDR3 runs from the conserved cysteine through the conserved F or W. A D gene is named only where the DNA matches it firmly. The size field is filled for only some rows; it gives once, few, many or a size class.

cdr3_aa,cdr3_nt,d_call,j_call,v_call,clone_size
CASRLGQANTEAFF,TGTGCCAGCAGATTGGGACAGGCGAACACTGAAGCTTTCTTT,TRBD1,TRBJ1-1,TRBV6-5,-
CASSLFRAAPGADTQYF,TGTGCCAGCAGCTTGTTTCGAGCGGCCCCTGGAGCAGATACGCAGTATTTT,-,TRBJ2-3,TRBV5-6,-
CASQAGKSYEQYF,TGTGCCAGCCAGGCGGGCAAGTCCTACGAGCAGTACTTC,-,TRBJ2-7,TRBV19,-
CASSGWTGSYEQYF,TGTGCCAGCAGTGGATGGACAGGGTCCTACGAGCAGTACTTC,TRBD1,TRBJ2-7,TRBV6-1,-
CASSRTAGMGLAGPLEQYF,TGTGCCAGCAGCCGGACGGCGGGAATGGGACTAGCGGGGCCCTTGGAGCAGTACTTC,TRBD2,TRBJ2-7,TRBV7-2,-
CASSLGSTGVYEQYF,TGTGCCAGCAGCTTAGGATCGACAGGGGTCTACGAGCAGTACTTC,TRBD1,TRBJ2-7,TRBV7-2,-
CASSLVGAGGTGELFF,TGTGCCAGCAGCTTAGTTGGAGCAGGGGGAACCGGGGAGCTGTTTTTT,TRBD1,TRBJ2-2,TRBV11-2,-
CASSLRTGDEGQPQHF,TGTGCCAGCAGCTTACGGACAGGGGATGAGGGTCAGCCCCAGCATTTT,TRBD1,TRBJ1-5,TRBV11-2,-
CASSYGAMDTEAFF,TGTGCCAGCAGTTACGGGGCAATGGACACTGAAGCTTTCTTT,-,TRBJ1-1,TRBV6-5,-
CASRQGVEEKLFF,TGCGCCAGCAGGCAGGGGGTGGAGGAAAAACTGTTTTTT,TRBD1,TRBJ1-4,TRBV5-1,-
CASSLSATVEQYF,TGTGCCAGCAGTTTAAGCGCAACGGTCGAGCAGTACTTC,-,TRBJ2-7,TRBV28,-
CASRPDRRWGYTF,TGTGCCAGCAGACCGGACAGGCGGTGGGGCTACACCTTC,TRBD1,TRBJ1-2,TRBV7-8,few
CASSGQGSYGYTF,TGTGCCAGCAGTGGACAGGGAAGCTATGGCTACACCTTC,TRBD1,TRBJ1-2,TRBV6-5,few
CASWPSGEGQETQYF,TGTGCCAGCTGGCCGTCGGGGGAGGGTCAAGAGACCCAGTACTTC,TRBD2,TRBJ2-5,TRBV28,-
CASANGGLPFTDTQYF,TGTGCCAGTGCGAATGGGGGACTTCCCTTCACAGATACGCAGTATTTT,-,TRBJ2-3,TRBV19,-
CASSPKPRDRRPGYTF,TGTGCCAGCAGCCCAAAACCCCGGGACAGGCGTCCCGGCTACACCTTC,TRBD1,TRBJ1-2,TRBV7-2,-
CAWSAGTKAPTQYF,TGTGCCTGGAGTGCAGGGACTAAGGCCCCAACCCAGTACTTC,TRBD2,TRBJ2-7,TRBV30,-
CASSRGQGYSGYTF,TGTGCCAGCAGCCGGGGACAGGGCTATTCTGGCTACACCTTC,TRBD1,TRBJ1-2,TRBV7-9,-
CAISEETGNSIQYF,TGTGCCATCAGTGAAGAGACAGGTAACAGCATTCAGTACTTC,-,TRBJ2-4,TRBV10-3,-
CASSEYLSNQPQHF,TGTGCCAGCAGTGAATATCTCTCGAATCAGCCCCAGCATTTT,-,TRBJ1-5,TRBV6-4,-
CASSQSRGAGNEQYF,TGCGCCAGCAGTCAATCGCGGGGGGCTGGGAACGAGCAGTACTTC,TRBD2,TRBJ2-7,TRBV23-1,-
CASSRQAYGYTF,TGTGCCAGCAGCAGGCAAGCCTATGGCTACACCTTC,-,TRBJ1-2,TRBV7-9,few